This T cell receptor (beta chain) came from a study of shared clonotypes between healthy human individuals. Study-level information: Donors had three CD4 naive, three CD4 memory, two CD8 naive and one CD8 memory plate apiece.

Naive CD8 populations comprised CD45RO-negative cells positively selected for CCR7, excluding terminally differentiated effector memory CD45RA+ cells. A remark on this clone: As yet, its antigen is unknown.

The repertoire was sequenced with immunoSEQ multiplex PCR; TCRdb's copy has only in-frame clones and lacks some. The repertoire has approximately 600,000 clones, 85% to 95% of them found once; the top ten carry over 0.095%. Study-level points and caveats: Non-shared clonotypes had lower generation probabilities than those shared by all four donors.

Germline assignment: CDR1 KGHSY and CDR2 FQNENV. Trimming shortened V by 0 bases and J by 5 bases, and 13 bases separated the two germline ends. The CDR3 length is 15 residues. The V and J genes are TRBV16 and TRBJ2-5, with D unclear. The clonotype was recovered from a woman aged 25 to 39 in good health. Sequencing was carried out using naive CD8+ T cells sorted from blood. CDR3 sequence (DNA): TGTGCCAGCAGCCAATCAAAAGACCATGTGGAGACCCAGTACTTC. The encoded protein is CASSQSKDHVETQYF. Complete variable domain (other parts from reference TRBV16 and TRBJ2-5): GEEVAQTPKHLVRGEGQKAKLYCAPIKGHSYVFWYQQVLKNEFKFLISFQNENVFDETGMPKERFSAKCLPNSPCSLEIQATKLEDSAVYFCASSQSKDHVETQYFGPGTRLLVL.